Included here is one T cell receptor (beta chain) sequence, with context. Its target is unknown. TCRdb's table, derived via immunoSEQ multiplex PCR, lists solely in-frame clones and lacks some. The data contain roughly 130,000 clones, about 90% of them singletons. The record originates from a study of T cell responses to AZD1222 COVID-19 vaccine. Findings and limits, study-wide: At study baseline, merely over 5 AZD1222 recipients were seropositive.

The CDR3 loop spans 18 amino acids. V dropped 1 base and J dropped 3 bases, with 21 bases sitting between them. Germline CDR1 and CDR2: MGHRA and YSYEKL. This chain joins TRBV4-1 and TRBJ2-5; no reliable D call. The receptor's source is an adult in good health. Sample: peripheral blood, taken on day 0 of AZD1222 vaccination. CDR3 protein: CASSQGPKGPFLKETQYF. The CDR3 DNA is TGCGCCAGCAGCCAAGGGCCAAAGGGCCCATTTCTCAAAGAGACCCAGTACTTC.